There are many counts of the clone carrying this T cell receptor (beta chain). Its cognate antigen is unknown. The CDR3 extends over 13 amino acids. After removal of 3 bases from V and 6 bases from J, the junction contained 3 bases not matched to a gene. In TCRdb, the 5' RACE reads were re-called with MiXCR into one record per CDR3 protein. The sample holds some 1,600,000 distinct CDR3 sequences, about 31% seen once. This sample was included in a study of identical twins. Study findings and constraints: Insertions ran lower in abundant cord blood beta clonotypes, though not in memory repertoires. Analyses of zero insertions could be partly confounded by invariant MAIT and iNKT cells. Modelling approaches yielded underestimates of out-of-frame TCR alpha sharing between monozygotic twins.

The genes are TRBV12-3 or TRBV12-4 and TRBJ1-2, with 8 positions matching TRBD1. The sample was cord blood. This TCR came from a newborn girl in good health. CDR3 residues: CASSLMTGDGYTF. The DNA for the CDR3 is TGTGCCAGCAGTTTGATGACAGGGGATGGCTACACCTTC.